These T cell receptor beta chains were read from a single sample in a study of shared clonotypes between healthy human individuals. Only in-frame clones appear in the TCRdb table, and some are missing; sequencing was by immunoSEQ multiplex PCR. Of about 230,000 clones listed, approximately 65% are singletons. The specimen was memory CD4+ T cells sorted from blood. The source of these receptors is a man aged 25-40 years in good health. The CDR3 runs from the conserved cysteine through the conserved F or W. D genes are given only for firm matches. Clone size is not always given. Where it is, it says once, few, many or a class for expanded clones.

D	V	length	size	J	DNA	CDR3
NA	TRBV19	16	once	TRBJ2-5	TGTGCCAGTAGTAACCACCACTCAGGGGCGCGGGAGACCCAGTACTTC	CASSNHHSGARETQYF
NA	TRBV21-1	15	NA	TRBJ1-1	TGTGCCAGCAGCAACGCGGGACAGACGAACACTGAAGCTTTCTTT	CASSNAGQTNTEAFF
NA	TRBV9	12	once	TRBJ2-1	TGTGCCAGCAGCGTAGAAGTGGGTGAGCAGTTCTTC	CASSVEVGEQFF
NA	TRBV10-1	14	NA	TRBJ2-1	TGCGCCAGCAGTGGGAGTAAGGGGAACAATGAGCAGTTCTTC	CASSGSKGNNEQFF
NA	TRBV6-6	13	many	TRBJ2-2	TGTGCCAGCAGTTACACGGGAGCGGGGGAGCTGTTTTTT	CASSYTGAGELFF
NA	TRBV19	13	few	TRBJ1-2	TGTGCCAGTAATAGAAATGAAGACTATGGCTACACCTTC	CASNRNEDYGYTF
TRBD1	TRBV5-1	16	few	TRBJ2-6	TGCGCCAGCAGCGTACAGGGGGCGCGGGGGGCCAACGTCCTGACTTTC	CASSVQGARGANVLTF
TRBD2	TRBV10-3	17	NA	TRBJ2-1	TGTGCCATCAGATTAGGGACTAGCGGGAGTACCTACAATGAGCAGTTCTTC	CAIRLGTSGSTYNEQFF
NA	TRBV28	12	NA	TRBJ2-2	TGTGCCAGCAACAGGAACACCGGGGAGCTGTTTTTT	CASNRNTGELFF
NA	TRBV14	15	NA	TRBJ2-1	TGTGCCAGCAGCCACCTGGGGACAACCTACAATGAGCAGTTCTTC	CASSHLGTTYNEQFF
TRBD2	TRBV4-1	16	NA	TRBJ2-7	TGCGCCAGCAGCCAAGAACCGGGACTAGCGGTGTACGAGCAGTACTTC	CASSQEPGLAVYEQYF
NA	TRBV10-2	17	NA	TRBJ2-1	TGCGCCAGCAGTCCGCCCGGAAGCGTCTCGCTCTACAATGAGCAGTTCTTC	CASSPPGSVSLYNEQFF
TRBD2	TRBV29-1	12	NA	TRBJ2-1	TGCAGCGTTGGGGAGGGGTACAATGAGCAGTTCTTC	CSVGEGYNEQFF
NA	TRBV6-5	12	few	TRBJ2-7	TGTGCCAGCAGGTCGACGAGCTACGAGCAGTACTTC	CASRSTSYEQYF
NA	TRBV5-1	15	NA	TRBJ1-1	TGCGCCAGCAGCTTGTCGGAGGGGCGGCCCACTGAAGCTTTCTTT	CASSLSEGRPTEAFF
NA	TRBV7-6	13	few	TRBJ1-1	TGTGCCAGCAGCTCGGGACAGAACACTGAAGCTTTCTTT	CASSSGQNTEAFF
TRBD1	TRBV5-1	14	NA	TRBJ1-4	TGCGCCAGCAGCTCGACAGGGGCTAATGAAAAACTGTTTTTT	CASSSTGANEKLFF
TRBD1	TRBV5-1	14	few	TRBJ2-3	TGCGCCAGCAGCTTGGCCCAGGGGGCGCAGGGGCAGTATTTT	CASSLAQGAQGQYF
NA	TRBV30	12	NA	TRBJ2-7	TGTGCCTGGGGGTTACTAGGGTACGAGCAGTACTTC	CAWGLLGYEQYF
TRBD1	TRBV28	15	NA	TRBJ1-2	TGTGCCAGCAGTTTATCCGCAGGGGGCGACTATGGCTACACCTTC	CASSLSAGGDYGYTF
TRBD1	TRBV28	17	NA	TRBJ2-2	TGTGCCAGCACTCCAATTGAGGGACAGGGGGTCACCGGGGAGCTGTTTTTT	CASTPIEGQGVTGELFF
TRBD1	TRBV9	16	NA	TRBJ1-1	TGTGCCAGCAGCGCGAGGGGACAGGCCCGTGGCACTGAAGCTTTCTTT	CASSARGQARGTEAFF
TRBD2	TRBV7-9	16	NA	TRBJ2-7	TGTGCCAGCAGCGCCTCCTCCGGGACTAGCACCCACGAGCAGTACTTC	CASSASSGTSTHEQYF
TRBD2	TRBV7-8	17	NA	TRBJ2-7	TGTGCCAGCAGCTCCCGGGGGGGAGACGAGGTCACCTACGAGCAGTACTTC	CASSSRGGDEVTYEQYF
NA	TRBV29-1	14	NA	TRBJ2-3	TGCAGCGTGACCGGGACAACTAGCACAGATACGCAGTATTTT	CSVTGTTSTDTQYF
NA	TRBV6-1	15	few	TRBJ2-7	TGTGCCAGCAGTGAAGCATCAGGGCCGTACTACGAGCAGTACTTC	CASSEASGPYYEQYF
NA	TRBV7-9	17	NA	TRBJ2-7	TGTGCCAGCAGCTCCGTGCTTAGCCCACGGAGTACCTACGAGCAGTACTTC	CASSSVLSPRSTYEQYF
NA	TRBV18	13	NA	TRBJ1-1	TGTGCCAGCTCTCTGACAGGGAACACTGAAGCTTTCTTT	CASSLTGNTEAFF
NA	TRBV28	16	NA	TRBJ1-1	TGTGCCAGCAGTCCCATTACTTTCAAGCTGAACACTGAAGCTTTCTTT	CASSPITFKLNTEAFF
TRBD1	TRBV5-4	15	few	TRBJ2-7	TGTGCCAGCAGCTTCGACAGGGGCCTAACCTACGAGCAGTACTTC	CASSFDRGLTYEQYF
NA	TRBV19	13	NA	TRBJ1-5	TGTGCCAGTAGTCCGGGACCCAATCAGCCCCAGCATTTT	CASSPGPNQPQHF
NA	TRBV5-4	13	NA	TRBJ1-5	TGTGCCAGCAGCTTGGACAGTATTCAGCCCCAGCATTTT	CASSLDSIQPQHF
NA	TRBV5-6	18	many	TRBJ2-2	TGTGCCAGCAGCTTCCCCCCAGGGTTACAGCGAGGTCCCGGGGAGCTGTTTTTT	CASSFPPGLQRGPGELFF
NA	TRBV27	14	NA	TRBJ2-7	TGTGCCAGCAGTTTATCGTACAGCTCCTACGAGCAGTACTTC	CASSLSYSSYEQYF
NA	TRBV18	16	NA	TRBJ1-4	TGTGCCAGCTCACCACCGGCAGGGCAAGTAGGTGAAAAACTGTTTTTT	CASSPPAGQVGEKLFF
NA	TRBV10-1	13	NA	TRBJ2-7	TGCGCCAGCAGTGAGACAGCATTCTACGAGCAGTACTTC	CASSETAFYEQYF